The clone carrying this T cell receptor beta chain was picked up a small number of times. Its antigen is undetermined. TCRdb ran MiXCR on the reads and lists one entry per CDR3 protein. This table holds approximately 730,000 distinct CDR3 sequences, about 29% found once. V lost 1 base, J lost 2 bases, and 8 bases lay in between. In germline, CDR1 is MGHDK, CDR2 SYGVNS. The CDR3 loop spans 14 amino acids. These data are taken from a study of T cell repertoires in cytomegalovirus infection. Study details: In the study, CMV epitopes included recently identified HLA-C-restricted and well-studied HLA-B-restricted ones. Study-level results: In two of eight donors, the top clonotype was HLA-C-restricted CMV-specific.

This receptor was identified in a human donor in good health (CMV status not recorded). Some clones in this sample may be carry-over from other donors' samples. The rearrangement uses TRBV25-1 and TRBJ1-2, with D unclear. Source: cultured CD8+ T cells from PBMCs, taken from culture after CMV antigen stimulation. Written as DNA, the CDR3 is TGTGCCAGCAGTGAATTAGGACTGAACTATGGCTACACCTTC. Its protein product is CASSELGLNYGYTF.